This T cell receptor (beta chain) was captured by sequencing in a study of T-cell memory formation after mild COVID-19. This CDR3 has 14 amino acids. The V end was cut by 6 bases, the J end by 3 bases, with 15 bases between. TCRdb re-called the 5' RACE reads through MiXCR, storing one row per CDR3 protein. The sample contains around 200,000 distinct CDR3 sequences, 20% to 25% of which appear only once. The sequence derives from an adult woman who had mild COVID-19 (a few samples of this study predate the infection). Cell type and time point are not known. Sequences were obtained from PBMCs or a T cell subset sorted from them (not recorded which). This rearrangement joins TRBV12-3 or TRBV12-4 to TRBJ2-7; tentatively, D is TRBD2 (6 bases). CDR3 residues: CASSFAREDYEQYF. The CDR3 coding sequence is TGTGCCAGCAGCTTCGCGCGGGAAGACTACGAGCAGTACTTC.